The 21 T cell receptor beta chains below were found in one sample sequenced in a study of T cell repertoires in cytomegalovirus infection. MiXCR, run by TCRdb on the reads, gives a single entry per CDR3 protein. The sample records roughly 320,000 distinct CDR3 sequences, more than 8% being singletons. The sequenced material came from PBMCs. The receptors were sampled from a human donor in good health (CMV status not recorded). Some clones in this sample may be carry-over from other donors' samples.

This clonotype was detected ten times or more. The rearrangement uses TRBV12-3 or TRBV12-4 and TRBJ2-2, with D possibly being TRBD1 (6 bases). This CDR3 spans 13 amino acids. V lost 5 bases, J lost 4 bases, and 8 bases lay in between. The CDR3 DNA reads TGTGCCAGCAGTCAGGGGTTCACCGGGGAGCTGTTTTTT. Protein sequence: CASSQGFTGELFF.

This clonotype was seen repeatedly, ten times or more. The V gene is TRBV12-3 or TRBV12-4, the J gene TRBJ2-1; tentatively, D is TRBD1 (6 bases). The germline V and J ends were trimmed by 6 bases and 4 bases, with 16 bases remaining between them. The CDR3 has 15 residues. The CDR3: CASSRQVTLYNEQFF. The CDR3 coding sequence is TGTGCCAGCAGCAGACAGGTCACCCTTTACAATGAGCAGTTCTTC.

This chain connects TRBV6-6 to TRBJ2-4; 8 bases align to TRBD2. The CDR3 is 15 amino acids. Germline V gene sequence: CDR1 MNHNY, CDR2 SVGAGI (reference sequence). Trimming cost V 7 bases and J 0 bases; bases outside gene matches: 5. As DNA, the CDR3 is TGTGCCAGCACCCGGGGGGGGCTAGCCAAAAACATTCAGTACTTC. Translation: CASTRGGLAKNIQYF.

This clonotype was found a few times. The chain carries TRBV12-3 or TRBV12-4 and TRBJ2-3; the D is unclear. V lost 2 bases and J 6 bases, leaving 12 bases between the germline ends. This CDR3 is 14 amino acids long. Here the CDR3 reads CASSLRAASDTQYF. The CDR3 DNA sequence: TGTGCCAGCAGTTTACGGGCAGCTTCCGATACGCAGTATTTT.

Only a few counts were recorded for this clonotype. The chain links TRBV20-1 to TRBJ2-1, with D unclear. Germline CDR1 and CDR2: DFQATT and SNEGSKA (reference sequence). The CDR3 spans 15 residues. Trimming pared 3 bases from V and 0 bases from J, leaving 12 bases between. DNA for the CDR3: TGCAGTGCTAGGAATAGCTTGAGCTCCTACAATGAGCAGTTCTTC. Protein product: CSARNSLSSYNEQFF.

This clonotype came up many times. The V gene is TRBV7-9, the J gene TRBJ2-5; D is possibly TRBD2 (7 bases). Per germline, CDR1 SEHNR and CDR2 FQNEAQ (reference sequence). The CDR3 loop spans 15 amino acids. Trimming left V 2 bases short and J 4 bases short, with 14 bases between. The CDR3 nucleotides are TGTGCCAGCAGCTTATTCGGGGGGCAGGGAGAGACCCAGTACTTC. This encodes CASSLFGGQGETQYF.

In its sample, this clonotype was seen a few times. A clone one base away is much larger, so this may be a read error. This chain uses TRBV7-2 with TRBJ2-1; no definite D call. There are 11 residues in the CDR3. V was trimmed by 5 bases and J by 5 bases, leaving 4 bases between them. Germline CDR1 is SGHTA and CDR2 is FQGNSA. For the CDR3, the DNA is TGTGCCAGCAGCCATCACAATGAGCAGTTCTTC. This encodes CASSHHNEQFF.

This clonotype has a count of ten or more. The chain employs TRBV7-8 and TRBJ2-1, with 12 bases identical to TRBD2. CDR1 and CDR2 (germline): SGHVS, FQNEAQ. The CDR3 covers 18 residues. V was pared by 1 base and J by 8 bases, with 12 bases of the junction left unmatched. As DNA, the CDR3 is TGTGCCAGCAGCTTAGAGCAACCCGGACTAGCGGGATGGGATGAGCAGTTCTTC. As protein: CASSLEQPGLAGWDEQFF. Based on the CDR3 plus reference TRBV7-8 and TRBJ2-1, the full variable domain is GAGVSQSPRYKVAKRGQDVALRCDPISGHVSLFWYQQALGQGPEFLTYFQNEAQLDKSGLPSDRFFAERPEGSVSTLKIQRTQQEDSAVYLCASSLEQPGLAGWDEQFFGPGTRLTVL.

The sample holds many counts of this clonotype. The genes are TRBV11-3 and TRBJ2-2; D ambiguous. This CDR3 region has 16 residues. The V and J ends lost 0 bases and 6 bases respectively, with 14 bases between them. The germline CDR1 and CDR2 sequences are SGHNT and YENEEA. CDR3 sequence: CASSLESRYLPGELFF. In DNA, the CDR3 is TGTGCCAGCAGCTTAGAGTCTCGGTATCTTCCCGGGGAGCTGTTTTTT.

This clonotype was seen ten or more times. The rearrangement joins TRBV6-2 or TRBV6-3 to TRBJ2-1; the D gene is possibly TRBD2 (5 bases). The CDR3 length is 14 residues. In germline, CDR1 is MNHEY, CDR2 SVGEGT. Deletions cut 6 bases from V and 4 bases from J, with 13 bases between. The CDR3 region has the DNA TGTGCCAGCAGGGACTCGAGTTTATACAATGAGCAGTTCTTC. Amino acids: CASRDSSLYNEQFF.

This clonotype was counted ten times or more. This chain links TRBV6-5 with TRBJ1-5; D ambiguous. The CDR3 extends over 13 amino acids. Looked up from germline, CDR1 is MNHEY and CDR2 is SVGAGI. Trimming left V 2 bases short and J 0 bases short, with 2 bases between. CDR3 sequence: CASSYVSNQPQHF. The CDR3 nucleotides read TGTGCCAGCAGTTACGTTAGCAATCAGCCCCAGCATTTT.

This clonotype has ten or more counts. V usage is TRBV24-1 and J usage is TRBJ2-3; weak D call: TRBD2 (5 bases). This CDR3 contains 15 residues. The V gene lost 4 bases and the J gene lost 0 bases, with 10 bases spanning the gap. Germline V gene sequence: CDR1 KGHDR, CDR2 SFDVKD. CDR3 residues: CATSDPRTSTDTQYF. As DNA, the CDR3 is TGTGCCACCAGTGACCCGCGGACTAGCACAGATACGCAGTATTTT.

This clonotype was seen ten or more times. This rearrangement joins TRBV7-2 to TRBJ2-1; the match to TRBD2 covers 12 bases. This CDR3 region has 17 residues. Germline assignment: CDR1 SGHTA and CDR2 FQGNSA. Trimming took 2 bases from V and 8 from J; bases not matched to a gene: 10. CDR3 protein: CASSLSPLAGGFDEQFF. The CDR3, as DNA: TGTGCCAGCAGCTTAAGTCCCCTAGCGGGGGGGTTCGATGAGCAGTTCTTC.

This clonotype was recorded a few times. The V and J genes are TRBV4-1 and TRBJ1-3; possibly TRBD1 for D (6 bases). The CDR3 runs 15 residues. The V end lost 3 bases, the J end lost 0 bases, and 9 bases lay between the germline ends. Germline CDR1 is MGHRA and CDR2 is YSYEKL. The CDR3 is CASSHDRTSGNTIYF. The CDR3 coding sequence is TGCGCCAGCAGCCACGACAGGACCTCTGGAAACACCATATATTTT.

This clonotype was counted many times. This chain's CDR3 is CASSFRLAGEDTQYF. In DNA, the CDR3 is TGTGCCAGCAGCTTCAGACTAGCGGGAGAAGATACGCAGTATTTT. The chain combines TRBV7-2 with TRBJ2-3; 12 positions match TRBD2. The CDR3 spans 15 residues. CDR1 and CDR2 from the germline V gene are SGHTA and FQGNSA. Unmatched junction bases numbered 3, after V lost 3 bases and J lost 5 bases.

This clonotype came up a few times. The chain couples TRBV7-2 to TRBJ2-1, with 10 bases identical to TRBD2. CDR3 length equals 14 residues. The germline V gene encodes CDR1 SGHTA and CDR2 FQGNSA. V lost 4 bases to trimming and J lost 8 bases; unmatched junction nucleotides: 5. The CDR3 loop reads CASSSGLAVDEQFF. DNA for the CDR3: TGTGCCAGCAGCTCAGGACTAGCGGTCGATGAGCAGTTCTTC.

This chain joins TRBV15 and TRBJ2-1, with D possibly TRBD1 on 7 matching bases. Per germline, CDR1 LNHNV and CDR2 YYDKDF (reference sequence). The CDR3 is 13 amino acids. Trimming shortened V by 9 bases and J by 7 bases, and 16 bases separated the two germline ends. The CDR3 region has the DNA TGTGCCACGGTCCTACAGGGGAGGAATGAGCAGTTCTTC. As protein: CATVLQGRNEQFF.

This clonotype has a count of ten or more. The V and J genes are TRBV15 and TRBJ1-1; no reliable D call. Germline values: CDR1 LNHNV, CDR2 YYDKDF (reference sequence). The V end was cut by 2 bases, the J end by 3 bases, with 7 bases between. The CDR3 is 13 residues long. CDR3 DNA: TGTGCCACCAGCAGACGCGGGGACACTGAAGCTTTCTTT. Protein sequence: CATSRRGDTEAFF.

V usage is TRBV9 and J usage is TRBJ2-1, with 8 bases fitting TRBD2. The V and J ends lost 0 bases and 5 bases, in that order; junction bases with no gene match: 7. The germline CDR1 and CDR2 sequences are SGDLS and YYNGEE. This CDR3 spans 16 amino acids. Here the CDR3 reads CASSVAKAGVDNEQFF. CDR3 coding DNA: TGTGCCAGCAGCGTAGCCAAAGCGGGAGTTGACAATGAGCAGTTCTTC.

This clonotype has more than one count but fewer than ten. The chain recombines TRBV5-6 with TRBJ2-2; D is unresolved. The length of the CDR3 is 15 residues. Trimming cost V 1 base and J 6 bases, with 13 bases left between them. The germline V gene has CDR1 SGHDT and CDR2 YYEEEE. Here the CDR3 reads CASSLNPWVAGELFF. The CDR3 bases are TGTGCCAGCAGCTTGAACCCGTGGGTGGCCGGGGAGCTGTTTTTT.

This clonotype occurred a few times. V is TRBV5-6 and J is TRBJ2-4, with 9 bases aligning to TRBD1. The CDR3 has 16 residues. Germline CDR1 is SGHDT and CDR2 is YYEEEE. With 3 bases clipped from V and 7 bases from J, the junction kept 11 bases outside the gene matches. CDR3 amino acids: CASSSRWDRVENIQYF. DNA for the CDR3: TGTGCCAGCAGCTCCCGGTGGGACAGGGTAGAGAACATTCAGTACTTC.